This T cell receptor beta chain was recovered during a study of T cells in Graves' hyperthyroidism and ophthalmopathy. This clonotype was seen repeatedly, ten times or more. The junction had 6 bases not matched to a gene; V was cut back by 5 bases and J by 1 base. Germline-derived CDR1 and CDR2 are SEHNR and FQNEAQ (reference sequence). The CDR3 has 15 residues. RNA transcripts were the template for amplifying TCR beta CDR3 regions. The primer set for the first-round RT-PCR of the TCR CDR3 was HTBI. TCRdb used MiXCR to reprocess the multiplex PCR reads, holding one entry per CDR3 protein. This table has over 200,000 distinct CDR3 sequences, 17% appearing once.

Sequencing used blood. The TCR was taken from a man between 50 and 59 years old with Graves' hyperthyroidism. V and J are TRBV7-9 and TRBJ2-3; 7 bases are a match to TRBD2. This CDR3 reads CASSLRLAGTDTQYF. The CDR3 nucleotides are TGTGCCAGCAGCCTGCGGCTAGCGGGCACAGATACGCAGTATTTT. The whole variable domain, filled in from reference TRBV7-9 and TRBJ2-3, reads DTGVSQNPRHKITKRGQNVTFRCDPISEHNRLYWYRQTLGQGPEFLTYFQNEAQLEKSRLLSDRFSAERPKGSFSTLEIQRTEQGDSAMYLCASSLRLAGTDTQYFGPGTRLTVL.